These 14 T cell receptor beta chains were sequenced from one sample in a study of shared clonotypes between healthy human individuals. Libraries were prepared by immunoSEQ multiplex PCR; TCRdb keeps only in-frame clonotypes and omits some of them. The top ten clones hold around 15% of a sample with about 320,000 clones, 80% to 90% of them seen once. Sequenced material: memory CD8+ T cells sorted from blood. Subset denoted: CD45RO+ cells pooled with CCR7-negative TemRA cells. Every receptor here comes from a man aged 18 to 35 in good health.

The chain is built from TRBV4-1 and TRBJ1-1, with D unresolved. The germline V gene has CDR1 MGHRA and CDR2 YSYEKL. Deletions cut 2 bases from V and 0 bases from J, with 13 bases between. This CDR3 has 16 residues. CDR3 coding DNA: TGCGCCAGCAGCCAAATCGGTGGGCCGTTGAACACTGAAGCTTTCTTT. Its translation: CASSQIGGPLNTEAFF.

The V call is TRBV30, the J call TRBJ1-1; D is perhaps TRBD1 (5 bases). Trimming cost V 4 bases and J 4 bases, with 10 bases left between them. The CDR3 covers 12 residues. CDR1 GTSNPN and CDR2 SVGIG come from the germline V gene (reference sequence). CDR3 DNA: TGTGCCTGGACAGGGAGCCCCACTGAAGCTTTCTTT. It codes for CAWTGSPTEAFF.

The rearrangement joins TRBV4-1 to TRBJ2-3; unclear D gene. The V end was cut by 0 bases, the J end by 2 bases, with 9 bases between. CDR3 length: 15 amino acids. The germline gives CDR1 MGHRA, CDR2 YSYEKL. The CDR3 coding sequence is TGCGCCAGCAGCCAAGATTCAGGAATCACAGATACGCAGTATTTT. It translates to CASSQDSGITDTQYF.

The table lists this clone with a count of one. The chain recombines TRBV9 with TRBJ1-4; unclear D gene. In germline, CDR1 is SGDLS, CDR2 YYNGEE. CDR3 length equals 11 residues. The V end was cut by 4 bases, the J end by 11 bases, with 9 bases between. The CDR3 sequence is CASSTGEKLFF. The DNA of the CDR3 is TGTGCCAGCAGCACCGGGGAGAAACTGTTTTTT.

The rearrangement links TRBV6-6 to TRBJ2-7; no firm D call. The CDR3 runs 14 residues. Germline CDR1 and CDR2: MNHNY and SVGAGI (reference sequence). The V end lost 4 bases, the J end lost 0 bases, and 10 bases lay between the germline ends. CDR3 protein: CASSSMTHSYEQYF. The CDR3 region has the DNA TGTGCCAGCAGTTCCATGACTCACTCCTACGAGCAGTACTTC.

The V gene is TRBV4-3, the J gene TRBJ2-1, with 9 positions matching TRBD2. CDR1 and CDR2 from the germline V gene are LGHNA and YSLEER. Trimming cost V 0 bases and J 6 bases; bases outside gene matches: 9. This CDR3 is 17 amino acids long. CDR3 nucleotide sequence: TGCGCCAGCAGCCAAGATGGAGCGGGAGGTTATCGCAATGAGCAGTTCTTC. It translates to CASSQDGAGGYRNEQFF.

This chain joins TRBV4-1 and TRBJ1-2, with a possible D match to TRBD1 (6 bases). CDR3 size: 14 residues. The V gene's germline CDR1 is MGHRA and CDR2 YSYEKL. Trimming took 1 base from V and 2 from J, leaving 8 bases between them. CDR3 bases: TGCGCCAGCAGCCAAGTTAGGGGGAACTATGGCTACACCTTC. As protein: CASSQVRGNYGYTF.

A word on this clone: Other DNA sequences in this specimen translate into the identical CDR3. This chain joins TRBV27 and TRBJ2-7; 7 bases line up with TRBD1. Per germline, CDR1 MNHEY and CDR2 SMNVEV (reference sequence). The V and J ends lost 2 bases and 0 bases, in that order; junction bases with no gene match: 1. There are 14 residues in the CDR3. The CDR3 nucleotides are TGTGCCAGCAGTTTAGGGGACAGCTCCTACGAGCAGTACTTC. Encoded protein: CASSLGDSSYEQYF.

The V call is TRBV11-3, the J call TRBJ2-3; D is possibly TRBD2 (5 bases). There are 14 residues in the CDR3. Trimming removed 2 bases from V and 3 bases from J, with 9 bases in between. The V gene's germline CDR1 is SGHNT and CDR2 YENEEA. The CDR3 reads CASSLLPGTDTQYF. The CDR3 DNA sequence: TGTGCCAGCAGCTTATTACCGGGAACAGATACGCAGTATTTT.

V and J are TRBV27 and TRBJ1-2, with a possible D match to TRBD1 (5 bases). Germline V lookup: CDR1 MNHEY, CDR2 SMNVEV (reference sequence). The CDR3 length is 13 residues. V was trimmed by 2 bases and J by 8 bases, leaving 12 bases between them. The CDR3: CASSLGGRDGYTF. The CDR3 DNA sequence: TGTGCCAGCAGTTTAGGGGGGAGGGACGGCTACACCTTC.

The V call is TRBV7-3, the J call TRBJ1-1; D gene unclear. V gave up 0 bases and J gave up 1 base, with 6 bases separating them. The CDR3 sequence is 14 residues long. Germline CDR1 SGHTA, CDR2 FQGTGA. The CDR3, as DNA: TGTGCCAGCAGCTTAACGTTTCCGAACACTGAAGCTTTCTTT. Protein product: CASSLTFPNTEAFF.

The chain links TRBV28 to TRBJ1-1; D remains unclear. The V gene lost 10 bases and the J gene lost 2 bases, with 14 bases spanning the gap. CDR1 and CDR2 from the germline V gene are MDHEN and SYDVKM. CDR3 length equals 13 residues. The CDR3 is CATAPGTNTEAFF. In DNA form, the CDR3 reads TGTGCCACGGCGCCCGGCACAAACACTGAAGCTTTCTTT.

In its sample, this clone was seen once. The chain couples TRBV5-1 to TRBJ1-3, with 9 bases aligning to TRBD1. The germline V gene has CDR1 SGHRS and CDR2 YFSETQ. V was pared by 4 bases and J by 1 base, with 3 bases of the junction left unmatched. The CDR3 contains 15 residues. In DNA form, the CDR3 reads TGCGCCAGCAGCCGGGACAGGGATTCTGGAAACACCATATATTTT. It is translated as CASSRDRDSGNTIYF. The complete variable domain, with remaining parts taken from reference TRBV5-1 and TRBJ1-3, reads KAGVTQTPRYLIKTRGQQVTLSCSPISGHRSVSWYQQTPGQGLQFLFEYFSETQRNKGNFPGRFSGRQFSNSRSEMNVSTLELGDSALYLCASSRDRDSGNTIYFGEGSWLTVV.

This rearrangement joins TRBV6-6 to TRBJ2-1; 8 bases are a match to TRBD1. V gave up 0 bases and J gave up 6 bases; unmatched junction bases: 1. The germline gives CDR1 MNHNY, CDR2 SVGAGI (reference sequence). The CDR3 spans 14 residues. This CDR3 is CASSYSGQGNEQFF. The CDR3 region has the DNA TGTGCCAGCAGTTACTCCGGACAGGGCAATGAGCAGTTCTTC.